This TCR beta chain was sequenced in a study of T cells in Graves' hyperthyroidism and ophthalmopathy. Study-level information: Peripheral blood was secured at the point of initial diagnosis, before any treatment.

The diagnostic basis comprised clinical symptoms, serum thyroxine and TRAb, thyroid ultrasound and orbital computed tomography. This clonotype was counted at least ten times. Amplified regions were TCR beta CDR3 sequences from RNA transcripts. With the HTBI primer set, the TCR CDR3 went through a first round of RT-PCR. TCRdb analysed the multiplex PCR reads with MiXCR anew, one entry per CDR3 protein. The table shows 300,000 to 450,000 distinct CDR3 sequences, with roughly 18% occurring only once. The CDR3 contains 15 residues. CDR1 and CDR2 (germline): SGHKS, YYEKEE (reference sequence). Trimming stripped 4 bases from V and 2 bases from J, with 15 bases between.

The TCR sequence derives from a man younger than 35 with Graves' ophthalmopathy. The chain employs TRBV5-5 and TRBJ1-1; D remains unclear. Specimen: blood. DNA for the CDR3: TGTGCCAGCAGCCCGCACCCCATCGATAACACTGAAGCTTTCTTT. Amino acids: CASSPHPIDNTEAFF.